Following are 25 T cell receptor beta chains from one sample sequenced in a study of shared clonotypes between healthy human individuals. The protocol was immunoSEQ multiplex PCR, while the TCRdb copy is restricted to in-frame clones and leaves out a portion. Here the sample spans a few million clones, about 92% being singletons. What was sequenced was naive CD4+ T cells sorted from blood. Subset here: CD45RA+ positively selected. These receptors were taken from a man aged 18 to 29 in good health.

The chain combines TRBV7-8 with TRBJ1-3; a weak D match, TRBD1 (5 bases). CDR1 is SGHVS and CDR2 is FQNEAQ in the germline V gene. This CDR3 is built from 16 residues. The ends were cut back, 1 base at V and 8 bases at J, with 18 bases in the middle. DNA for the CDR3: TGTGCCAGCAGCTTAGGGTCTAGTGCAGTAGGGGACACCATATATTTT. This gives the protein CASSLGSSAVGDTIYF.

This rearrangement joins TRBV11-2 to TRBJ2-3, with a weak D call TRBD2 (6 bases). Germline values: CDR1 SGHAT, CDR2 FQNNGV. V was trimmed by 5 bases and J by 4 bases, leaving 16 bases between them. The CDR3 spans 15 residues. DNA of the CDR3: TGTGCCAGCAGCCAGTCAGGGTGGAGGGCAGATACGCAGTATTTT. Translating gives CASSQSGWRADTQYF.

This clone was picked up a small number of times. The rearrangement joins TRBV29-1 to TRBJ1-1; a weak D match, TRBD1 (5 bases). The V end was cut by 7 bases, the J end by 11 bases, with 14 bases between. CDR1 is SQVTM, CDR2 ANQGSEA, per germline. CDR3 size: 10 residues. CDR3 loop: CSAVSGRAFF. Written as DNA, the CDR3 is TGCAGCGCCGTATCGGGGCGGGCTTTCTTT.

CDR3: CASSPRVADRTGGNYEQYF. Written as DNA, the CDR3 is TGTGCCAGCTCACCGCGGGTGGCGGACCGGACAGGGGGAAACTACGAGCAGTACTTC. This chain connects TRBV18 to TRBJ2-7; 10 positions match TRBD1. Germline values: CDR1 KGHSH, CDR2 LQKENI. Unmatched junction bases numbered 17, after V lost 3 bases and J lost 3 bases. The CDR3 sequence is 19 residues long. Together with reference TRBV18 and TRBJ2-7, the CDR3 gives the full variable domain: NAGVMQNPRHLVRRRGQEARLRCSPMKGHSHVYWYRQLPEEGLKFMVYLQKENIIDESGMPKERFSAEFPKEGPSILRIQQVVRGDSAAYFCASSPRVADRTGGNYEQYFGPGTRLTVT.

This chain links TRBV5-4 with TRBJ2-5, with 7 bases that match TRBD1. Germline lookup yields CDR1 SGHNT and CDR2 YYREEE (reference sequence). V was pared by 5 bases and J by 4 bases, with 8 bases of the junction left unmatched. This CDR3 has 14 residues. DNA of the CDR3: TGTGCCAGCAGTCAGGGACAGAGTAGAGAGACCCAGTACTTC. It specifies CASSQGQSRETQYF.

The CDR3 spells CASSLRSGEQYF. CDR3 nucleotides: TGTGCCAGCAGCCTTCGAAGCGGAGAGCAGTACTTC. This chain joins TRBV7-2 and TRBJ2-7; possibly TRBD2 for D (5 bases). The CDR3 length is 12 residues. The V gene lost 5 bases and the J gene lost 7 bases, with 12 bases spanning the gap. The germline CDR1 and CDR2 sequences are SGHTA and FQGNSA.

V gene TRBV30 combines with J gene TRBJ2-1; 9 bases match TRBD2. Germline V gene sequence: CDR1 GTSNPN, CDR2 SVGIG (reference sequence). The J segment lost 8 bases and the V segment lost 5 bases, leaving 13 bases of the junction unmatched. This CDR3 is 15 amino acids long. CDR3 sequence: CAWAYLRREGHEQFF. DNA of the CDR3: TGTGCCTGGGCTTACCTGAGGCGGGAGGGCCATGAGCAGTTCTTC.

This clone was seen more than once but under ten times. Other DNA sequences within the sample encode an identical CDR3. The chain uses TRBV5-1 and TRBJ1-5, with 8 bases that match TRBD1. J gave up 7 bases and V 0 bases, and 6 bases lay outside the gene matches. Germline V gene data show CDR1 as SGHRS and CDR2 as YFSETQ. CDR3 length: 15 residues. The CDR3 is CASSLAGQGSQPQHF. The CDR3 region has the DNA TGCGCCAGCAGCTTGGCAGGACAGGGTTCCCAGCCCCAGCATTTT.

A note on this clone: Distinct nucleotide sequences in the sample also encode this CDR3. The chain has TRBV5-1 and TRBJ2-5; D perhaps matches TRBD2 (5 bases). Germline lookup yields CDR1 SGHRS and CDR2 YFSETQ. V was pared by 3 bases and J by 2 bases, with 11 bases between. The CDR3 spans 14 residues. The CDR3 reads CASSSSGGQETQYF. The CDR3 DNA reads as TGCGCCAGCAGCTCGAGCGGTGGACAAGAGACCCAGTACTTC.

CDR3 region: CAISEPTGGKAFF. The CDR3, as DNA: TGTGCCATCAGTGAGCCTACAGGGGGCAAAGCTTTCTTT. This chain links TRBV10-3 with TRBJ1-1, with 9 positions matching TRBD1. Germline V gene lookup returns CDR1 ENHRY and CDR2 SYGVKD. This CDR3 comprises 13 residues. V lost 2 bases to trimming and J lost 9 bases; unmatched junction nucleotides: 4.

This clone occurred a few times. This chain uses TRBV6-6 with TRBJ1-2, with D hard to call. CDR3 length: 13 amino acids. Trimming shortened V by 0 bases and J by 7 bases, and 9 bases separated the two germline ends. The V gene's germline CDR1 is MNHNY and CDR2 SVGAGI (reference sequence). The CDR3 DNA is TGTGCCAGCAGTTACTCGGCTCGGGCTGGCTACACCTTC. This encodes CASSYSARAGYTF.

A word on this clone: The conserved closing phenylalanine or tryptophan is absent in this CDR3, likely reflecting a read error. The V and J genes are TRBV5-1 and TRBJ2-7, with D perhaps TRBD2 (6 bases). The length of the CDR3 is 14 residues. Germline-derived CDR1 and CDR2 are SGHRS and YFSETQ. V lost 5 bases, J lost 3 bases, and 15 bases lay in between. CDR3 nucleotide sequence: TGCGCCAGCAGTCTACTCGGGGGAAACTACGAGCAGTACCTC. This translates into CASSLLGGNYEQYL.

The chain links TRBV28 to TRBJ2-1; a weak D match, TRBD1 (5 bases). CDR1 is MDHEN, CDR2 SYDVKM, per germline. V was clipped by 2 bases and J by 10 bases, with 6 bases between them. The CDR3 covers 11 residues. The CDR3 region has the DNA TGTGCCAGCAGTTTACGACAGGAGCAGTTCTTC. Amino acid sequence: CASSLRQEQFF.

V and J are TRBV7-2 and TRBJ2-7; D unresolved. The CDR3 runs to 17 residues. Per germline, CDR1 SGHTA and CDR2 FQGNSA. Trimming removed 0 bases at V and 0 bases at J, with 15 bases between. CDR3 nucleotides: TGTGCCAGCAGCTTAGCCGGAACGGGCCTGAGCTCCTACGAGCAGTACTTC. This translates into CASSLAGTGLSSYEQYF.

The CDR3 DNA reads TGTGCCAGCAGCTTAGGGAGCGGGGGGGCCTTGGAGACCCAGTACTTC. Protein product: CASSLGSGGALETQYF. This chain joins TRBV7-9 and TRBJ2-5; 10 positions match TRBD2. CDR1 and CDR2 from the germline V gene are SEHNR and FQNEAQ (reference sequence). There are 16 residues in the CDR3. Trimming removed 1 base from V and 5 bases from J; junction bases left unmatched: 7.

The V call is TRBV7-2, the J call TRBJ1-5; D remains unclear. The CDR3 consists of 15 residues. V dropped 2 bases and J dropped 3 bases, with 11 bases sitting between them. Looked up from germline, CDR1 is SGHTA and CDR2 is FQGNSA. The CDR3, as DNA: TGTGCCAGCAGCTTACTCGCACAAAACAATCAGCCCCAGCATTTT. This translates into CASSLLAQNNQPQHF.

The chain uses TRBV30 and TRBJ1-2, with D hard to call. The CDR3 extends over 11 amino acids. The ends were cut back, 0 bases at V and 8 bases at J, with 7 bases in the middle. The germline V gene has CDR1 GTSNPN and CDR2 SVGIG (reference sequence). For the CDR3, the DNA is TGTGCCTGGAGTGTAAATCTGGGCTACACCTTC. Its translation: CAWSVNLGYTF.

The sample holds a few counts of this clone. The chain combines TRBV5-6 with TRBJ1-2; 11 positions agree with TRBD1. The CDR3 covers 15 residues. The germline V gene encodes CDR1 SGHDT and CDR2 YYEEEE. V was clipped by 5 bases and J by 4 bases; unmatched bases: 7. The CDR3, as DNA: TGTGCCAGCAGTCTCATTGGGACAGGGGGCTATGGCTACACCTTC. Protein: CASSLIGTGGYGYTF.

The chain links TRBV7-2 to TRBJ2-1; D not certain. The CDR3 is made up of 11 amino acids. Trimming left V 4 bases short and J 9 bases short, with 7 bases between. Germline loops: CDR1 SGHTA, CDR2 FQGNSA. In DNA form, the CDR3 reads TGTGCCAGCAGCTCCCCCGGTGAGCAGTTCTTC. It translates to CASSSPGEQFF.

The count of this clone is one. This rearrangement joins TRBV14 to TRBJ2-7; maybe TRBD2 (6 bases). Germline V gives CDR1 SGHDN, CDR2 FVKESK. Deletions cut 6 bases from V and 5 bases from J, with 17 bases between. The CDR3 has 14 amino acids. This CDR3 is CASRASERFNEQYF. For the CDR3, the DNA is TGTGCCAGCAGGGCTAGCGAACGCTTCAACGAGCAGTACTTC.

The rearrangement joins TRBV2 to TRBJ2-2; D not certain. This CDR3 spans 15 amino acids. CDR1 and CDR2 (germline): SNHLY, FYNNEI. V was shortened by 4 bases and J by 1 base, with 10 bases between the two germline ends. The CDR3 DNA reads TGTGCCAGCAGTGGTTCGAAGGGGAACACCGGGGAGCTGTTTTTT. This sequence encodes CASSGSKGNTGELFF.

This clone was recorded only once. The chain combines TRBV10-3 with TRBJ2-2; D is unresolved. The germline V gene encodes CDR1 ENHRY and CDR2 SYGVKD. Trimming shortened V by 4 bases and J by 1 base, and 7 bases separated the two germline ends. The length of the CDR3 is 14 residues. CDR3 sequence reads: CAISVSVNTGELFF. The CDR3 nucleotides read TGTGCCATCAGTGTATCGGTGAACACCGGGGAGCTGTTTTTT.

This clone was counted a single time. Other DNA sequences from this sample encode an identical CDR3 as well. The chain carries TRBV11-2 and TRBJ2-1, with 16 bases matching TRBD2. V lost 4 bases, J lost 3 bases, and 3 bases stayed unmatched. Per the germline V gene, CDR1 is SGHAT and CDR2 is FQNNGV. The CDR3 runs 17 residues. This CDR3 is CASSSGTSGRVYNEQFF. CDR3 DNA sequence: TGTGCCAGCAGCTCCGGGACTAGCGGGAGGGTCTACAATGAGCAGTTCTTC.

The rearrangement uses TRBV28 and TRBJ1-2; TRBD1 matches 9 bases. Germline CDR1 MDHEN, CDR2 SYDVKM. The CDR3 covers 14 residues. Trimming took 6 bases from V and 7 from J; bases not matched to a gene: 9. The CDR3 protein is CASRLTPDRGGYTF. DNA for the CDR3: TGTGCCAGCAGACTTACCCCGGACAGGGGTGGCTACACCTTC.

The chain links TRBV29-1 to TRBJ2-1; D gene uncertain. Germline V gives CDR1 SQVTM, CDR2 ANQGSEA. V lost 4 bases to trimming and J lost 6 bases, with 16 bases between them. The CDR3 length is 14 residues. The CDR3 DNA sequence: TGCAGCGTTGTCGGCAGGCTAGTTAGCAATGAGCAGTTCTTC. This encodes CSVVGRLVSNEQFF.